This record looks at one T cell receptor (beta chain) sequence and its context. Its antigen is unknown. Prior to sequencing, the ViraFEST assay stimulated PBMC with viral peptide pools, which expanded the antigen-specific CD4+ T cells. Following a 10-day culture, CD4+ T cells were purified. Nobody among the vaccine recipients had prior SARS-CoV-2 infection (nucleocapsid antibodies were negative). Each culture had half its medium swapped for IL-2 medium on days 3 and 7. The entry originates in a study of vaccination effects on CD4 cells after COVID-19. About the research overall: Two doses of BNT162b2 or mRNA-1273 vaccine were administered to participants.

Study results and caveats: Clones arising from infection and from vaccination showed marked clonal contraction late after vaccination. Just 1 of 255 vaccine-induced clones in healthy recipients was cross-reactive.

The trim removed 1 base at V and 5 bases at J, leaving 8 bases unmatched. This CDR3 region has 15 residues. Per the germline V gene, CDR1 is SGHAT and CDR2 is FQDESV (reference sequence). Measured with immunoSEQ multiplex PCR; TCRdb has only the in-frame clones, and not every one. The sample lists tens of thousands of clones, 79% occurring once. The input for sequencing was CD4+ T cells from PBMCs cultured with HCoV-OC43 spike peptides, taken before COVID-19 vaccination. Sample subset: HCoV-OC43 spike overlapping peptide pool stimulation. This chain links TRBV11-1 with TRBJ2-7; 7 bases fit TRBD1. This sequence was found in a human donor who received a COVID-19 vaccine. DNA for the CDR3: TGTGCCAGCAGCTTAGGGATGACAGGGACCAACGAGCAGTACGTC. This gives the protein CASSLGMTGTNEQYV.